Below, 15 T cell receptor beta chains from the same sample are listed, as sequenced in a study of T cells expressing NK-cell markers. TCRdb reanalyzed the 5' RACE reads, giving one entry per CDR3 protein sequence and no DNA. Its clone listing holds about 460,000 distinct CDR3 sequences. Material for sequencing was blood T cells: a sorted CD56 or NKG2C T cell subset, CD4+ or CD8+ T cells, or bulk PBMC T cells (not recorded which). These receptors were collected from a woman aged 45-65 years in good health.

The chain couples TRBV9 to TRBJ2-1; with no DNA, the TCRdb D assignment of TRBD2 cannot be verified. CDR3 length: 16 residues. The V gene's germline CDR1 is SGDLS and CDR2 YYNGEE. CDR3 amino acids: CASSTGTSGAHNEQFF. The full variable domain, completed using reference TRBV9 and TRBJ2-1, is DSGVTQTPKHLITATGQRVTLRCSPRSGDLSVYWYQQSLDQGLQFLIQYYNGEERAKGNILERFSAQQFPDLHSELNLSSLELGDSALYFCASSTGTSGAHNEQFFGPGTRLTVL.

This chain connects TRBV6-4 to TRBJ2-2; TCRdb calls TRBD2, which cannot be checked without DNA. Germline CDR1 and CDR2: MRHNA and SNTAGT. The length of the CDR3 is 16 residues. This CDR3 is CASSQKAGGGTGELFF.

This sequence joins TRBV24-1 and TRBJ2-2; checking the TCRdb D call of TRBD2 is not possible without DNA. Looked up from germline, CDR1 is KGHDR and CDR2 is SFDVKD. The CDR3 contains 17 residues. This CDR3 is CATSAQEGGRAVGELFF.

The chain carries TRBV7-2 and TRBJ2-7; with no DNA, the TCRdb D assignment of TRBD1 cannot be verified. Germline CDR1 is SGHTA and CDR2 is FQGNSA. The CDR3 has 15 residues. This chain's CDR3 is CASSSRRGANYEQYF.

The V call is TRBV11-2, the J call TRBJ1-4. This CDR3 is 13 amino acids long. Germline V CDR1 and CDR2: SGHAT, FQNNGV. The CDR3 loop reads CASSFGANEKLFF.

The rearrangement joins TRBV28 to TRBJ1-4; absent DNA, TCRdb's TRBD1 call cannot be checked. This CDR3 spans 14 amino acids. Germline CDR1 and CDR2: MDHEN and SYDVKM. The chain's CDR3 is CASSPGTVNEKLFF.

The chain joins TRBV6-5 to TRBJ2-2; TCRdb selects TRBD2, and the lack of DNA leaves this call unchecked. The CDR3 is 21 residues long. From germline, CDR1 is MNHEY and CDR2 SVGAGI. The CDR3 spells CASSYPGWTSGRAVNTGELFF.

The chain joins TRBV10-2 to TRBJ2-7; no DNA is available, so the TRBD1 call from TCRdb remains unchecked. The CDR3 extends over 12 amino acids. Germline-derived CDR1 and CDR2 are WSHSY and SAAADI. The CDR3 protein is CASSEYRGEQYF.

V is TRBV19 and J is TRBJ2-7; with no DNA, the TCRdb D assignment of TRBD1 cannot be verified. This CDR3 is 15 amino acids long. Germline V CDR1 and CDR2: LNHDA, SQIVND (reference sequence). The CDR3 loop is CASSIRGNLLDEQYF. The full variable domain, rest sourced from reference TRBV19 and TRBJ2-7, is DGGITQSPKYLFRKEGQNVTLSCEQNLNHDAMYWYRQDPGQGLRLIYYSQIVNDFQKGDIAEGYSVSREKKESFPLTVTSAQKNPTAFYLCASSIRGNLLDEQYFGPGTRLTVT.

V is TRBV25-1 and J is TRBJ1-1; without DNA, the TCRdb call of TRBD1 cannot be checked. The germline V gene encodes CDR1 MGHDK and CDR2 SYGVNS. The CDR3 loop spans 11 amino acids. CDR3 region: CASGGAFPAFF.

This chain joins TRBV3-1 and TRBJ2-7; TCRdb indicates TRBD2, and absent DNA this call remains unverified. The CDR3 runs to 13 residues. The germline CDR1 and CDR2 sequences are LGHDT and YNNKEL (reference sequence). The chain's CDR3 is CASSQGLAGTKYF.

V usage is TRBV5-5 and J usage is TRBJ2-5. Germline values: CDR1 SGHKS, CDR2 YYEKEE (reference sequence). The CDR3 extends over 12 amino acids. This CDR3 is CASTFAGETQYF.

The J gene is TRBJ2-5, the V gene TRBV7-9; there is no DNA to check the TCRdb D call of TRBD2. CDR3 length equals 14 residues. The germline V gene encodes CDR1 SEHNR and CDR2 FQNEAQ (reference sequence). CDR3 region: CASSPGGVIETQYF. The full variable domain, completed using reference TRBV7-9 and TRBJ2-5, is DTGVSQNPRHKITKRGQNVTFRCDPISEHNRLYWYRQTLGQGPEFLTYFQNEAQLEKSRLLSDRFSAERPKGSFSTLEIQRTEQGDSAMYLCASSPGGVIETQYFGPGTRLLVL.

The chain links TRBV10-1 to TRBJ2-1; TCRdb names TRBD1, which stays unverified in the absence of DNA. The V gene's germline CDR1 is WNHNN and CDR2 SYGVQD (reference sequence). CDR3 length: 15 residues. This chain's CDR3 is CASSEATGWNNEQFF.

The chain combines TRBV6-5 with TRBJ2-1. Germline CDR1 is MNHEY and CDR2 is SVGAGI. This CDR3 spans 13 amino acids. CDR3 region: CASSYSVANEQFF.